Below, 16 T cell receptor beta chains from the same sample are listed, as sequenced in a study of immune evolution from preneoplasia to lung adenocarcinoma. Data came from immunoSEQ multiplex PCR; TCRdb stores just in-frame clones and leaves some out. The data contain around 25,000 clones, about two thirds of them seen just once; the ten biggest clones take up 5.7%. The sample taken for sequencing was FFPE invasive lung adenocarcinoma tissue. The receptors here all came from a person in their sixties or seventies with invasive lung adenocarcinoma. Some clones in this sample may be carry-over from other donors' samples.

The rearrangement links TRBV29-1 to TRBJ2-1, with TRBD2 matching 8 bases. From germline, CDR1 is SQVTM and CDR2 ANQGSEA. The ends lost 5 bases at V and 7 bases at J; junction bases unmatched: 10. The CDR3 sequence is 14 residues long. Here the CDR3 DNA reads TGCAGCGTTTCGGGAGCGGGAGACCGGAATGAGCAGTTCTTC. This translates into CSVSGAGDRNEQFF.

This clone was recorded a few times. The genes are TRBV5-4 and TRBJ1-1, with a possible D match to TRBD1 (5 bases). V was cut by 3 bases and J by 1 base, with 13 bases left in between. Germline V gene lookup returns CDR1 SGHNT and CDR2 YYREEE (reference sequence). The CDR3 runs 15 residues. The CDR3 sequence is CASSSYGGPNTEAFF. As DNA, the CDR3 is TGTGCCAGCAGCTCCTACGGGGGACCGAACACTGAAGCTTTCTTT.

Concerning this clone itself: Other DNA sequences in the sample encode the same CDR3. This chain uses TRBV6-1 with TRBJ1-2, with a weak D call TRBD1 (5 bases). The CDR3 is 14 amino acids. The germline V gene encodes CDR1 MNHNS and CDR2 SASEGT. Deletions cut 1 base from V and 5 bases from J, with 11 bases between. CDR3 region: CASSEGTGLYGYTF. The CDR3 DNA sequence: TGTGCCAGCAGTGAAGGTACAGGCCTATATGGCTACACCTTC.

Here the CDR3 reads CASSFLSGNTIYF. The CDR3 coding sequence is TGTGCCAGCAGTTTCCTCTCTGGAAACACCATATATTTT. This sequence joins TRBV28 and TRBJ1-3; D remains unclear. Trimming removed 3 bases at V and 0 bases at J, with 3 bases between. CDR1 and CDR2 from the germline V gene are MDHEN and SYDVKM. The CDR3 has 13 amino acids.

The chain combines TRBV15 with TRBJ2-2, with D uncertain. The CDR3 runs 15 residues. Trimming removed 0 bases from V and 4 bases from J, with 9 bases in between. CDR1 is LNHNV and CDR2 is YYDKDF in the germline V gene (reference sequence). The DNA of the CDR3 is TGTGCCACCAGCAGAGATTTGAGCTCCACCGGGGAGCTGTTTTTT. Its translation: CATSRDLSSTGELFF.

This clone showed up just once. The chain employs TRBV10-3 and TRBJ2-1, with TRBD1 as a possible D gene (6 bases). Trimming left V 6 bases short and J 4 bases short, with 16 bases between. Germline assignment: CDR1 ENHRY and CDR2 SYGVKD. The CDR3 totals 15 residues. The CDR3, as DNA: TGTGCCATCAGCCCCGGGACAAACGATTACAATGAGCAGTTCTTC. Translated, it gives CAISPGTNDYNEQFF.

The chain couples TRBV9 to TRBJ2-1; 10 bases are a match to TRBD2. CDR3 length equals 16 residues. The V and J ends lost 3 bases and 7 bases, in that order; junction bases with no gene match: 10. Germline V gene sequence: CDR1 SGDLS, CDR2 YYNGEE. CDR3: CASSAKREGLVNEQFF. The DNA of the CDR3 is TGTGCCAGCAGCGCCAAGCGGGAGGGCCTCGTAAATGAGCAGTTCTTC.

The gene calls are TRBV18 and TRBJ2-4; tentative D call: TRBD1 (6 bases). The CDR3 is made up of 15 amino acids. V was pared by 3 bases and J by 0 bases, with 9 bases between. The germline CDR1 and CDR2 sequences are KGHSH and LQKENI. In nucleotides, the CDR3 is TGTGCCAGCTCACCGAGGACAGAAGCCAAAAACATTCAGTACTTC. Protein: CASSPRTEAKNIQYF.

In this sample, this clone turned up a few times. The chain is built from TRBV10-3 and TRBJ2-7; no clear D gene. The CDR3 loop spans 12 amino acids. The ends were cut back, 0 bases at V and 4 bases at J, with 4 bases in the middle. Germline CDR1 is ENHRY and CDR2 is SYGVKD. CDR3 sequence reads: CAISESDYEQYF. As DNA, the CDR3 is TGTGCCATCAGTGAGTCGGATTACGAGCAGTACTTC.

The V and J genes are TRBV30 and TRBJ2-2; D remains ambiguous. The CDR3 extends over 14 amino acids. V lost 3 bases, J lost 2 bases, and 10 bases lay in between. The germline V gene encodes CDR1 GTSNPN and CDR2 SVGIG (reference sequence). The chain's CDR3 is CAWRKATNTGELFF. CDR3 nucleotide sequence: TGTGCCTGGAGAAAGGCAACTAACACCGGGGAGCTGTTTTTT.

The chain employs TRBV11-1 and TRBJ1-1; D not certain. The CDR3 totals 14 residues. Germline V gene lookup returns CDR1 SGHAT and CDR2 FQDESV (reference sequence). Trimming shortened V by 6 bases and J by 1 base, and 12 bases separated the two germline ends. This CDR3 reads CASSNWGKNTEAFF. Here the CDR3 DNA reads TGTGCCAGCAGTAACTGGGGAAAGAACACTGAAGCTTTCTTT. The variable domain in full, with the rest retrieved from reference TRBV11-1 and TRBJ1-1, is EAEVAQSPRYKITEKSQAVAFWCDPISGHATLYWYRQILGQGPELLVQFQDESVVDDSQLPKDRFSAERLKGVDSTLKIQPAELGDSAMYLCASSNWGKNTEAFFGQGTRLTVV.

The chain is built from TRBV5-4 and TRBJ2-7; 8 bases fit TRBD2. The CDR3 runs to 16 residues. CDR1 SGHNT and CDR2 YYREEE come from the germline V gene (reference sequence). V gave up 4 bases and J gave up 2 bases; unmatched junction bases: 11. This chain's CDR3 is CASSAYGGGAAYEQYF. The CDR3 nucleotides read TGTGCCAGCAGCGCTTACGGGGGGGGCGCAGCCTACGAGCAGTACTTC. Together with reference TRBV5-4 and TRBJ2-7, the CDR3 gives the full variable domain: ETGVTQSPTHLIKTRGQQVTLRCSSQSGHNTVSWYQQALGQGPQFIFQYYREEENGRGNFPPRFSGLQFPNYSSELNVNALELDDSALYLCASSAYGGGAAYEQYFGPGTRLTVT.

The V gene is TRBV27, the J gene TRBJ2-7; TRBD1 aligns across 10 bases. The CDR3 loop spans 14 amino acids. V lost 2 bases and J lost 2; bases outside the gene matches: 0. Germline-derived CDR1 and CDR2 are MNHEY and SMNVEV (reference sequence). This CDR3 is CASSLGTGAYEQYF. The CDR3 DNA is TGTGCCAGCAGTTTAGGGACAGGGGCCTACGAGCAGTACTTC.

The count of this clone is one. V is TRBV19 and J is TRBJ1-2, with D hard to call. This CDR3 has 12 amino acids. Germline values: CDR1 LNHDA, CDR2 SQIVND (reference sequence). V lost 7 bases, J lost 2 bases, and 8 bases lay in between. Here the CDR3 reads CASMVPNYGYTF. CDR3 in DNA: TGTGCCAGTATGGTGCCGAACTATGGCTACACCTTC. Full variable domain (rest looked up from reference TRBV19 and TRBJ1-2): DGGITQSPKYLFRKEGQNVTLSCEQNLNHDAMYWYRQDPGQGLRLIYYSQIVNDFQKGDIAEGYSVSREKKESFPLTVTSAQKNPTAFYLCASMVPNYGYTFGSGTRLTVV.

The chain combines TRBV5-1 with TRBJ2-3; D might be TRBD1 (6 bases). V was trimmed by 5 bases and J by 2 bases, leaving 12 bases between them. Germline CDR1 is SGHRS and CDR2 is YFSETQ. This CDR3 comprises 14 residues. The DNA for the CDR3 is TGCGCCAGCAGATTACAGGGCTACACAGATACGCAGTATTTT. Its protein product is CASRLQGYTDTQYF.

The chain carries TRBV7-2 and TRBJ1-1, with unresolved D. V was shortened by 3 bases and J by 0 bases, with 8 bases between the two germline ends. This CDR3 is built from 14 residues. Germline lookup yields CDR1 SGHTA and CDR2 FQGNSA. CDR3 residues: CASSLRHMNTEAFF. In DNA, the CDR3 is TGTGCCAGCAGCTTGCGACATATGAACACTGAAGCTTTCTTT.